These T cell receptor beta chains were read from a single sample in a study of early T cells in non-severe SARS-CoV-2 infection. TCRdb used MiXCR to reprocess the 5' RACE reads, holding one entry per CDR3 protein. The sample carries tens of thousands of distinct CDR3 sequences, 4.6% recorded once. Sequenced sample: whole blood. The receptors come from an adult who was a healthcare worker with PCR-confirmed SARS-CoV-2 infection or an uninfected control (not recorded which). CDR3s include the opening cysteine and the closing phenylalanine or tryptophan. The order of the fields is J gene, CDR3 length, V gene, clone size, D gene, CDR3 protein, CDR3 DNA. The D gene is left open where the match is weak. Size tells how often a clone was seen (once, few, many) or the class of an expanded clone, and some rows leave it out.

TRBJ2-7 | 15 | TRBV12-3/TRBV12-4 | many | TRBD2 | CASSLASGGPYEQYF | TGTGCCAGCAGTTTGGCAAGCGGGGGGCCCTACGAGCAGTACTTC
TRBJ1-3 | 13 | TRBV20-1 | - | - | CSAQRSSGNTIYF | TGCAGTGCTCAGCGTTCCTCTGGAAACACCATATATTTT
TRBJ1-1 | 15 | TRBV18 | many | - | CASSPGHGLNTEAFF | TGTGCCAGCTCACCGGGACACGGACTGAACACTGAAGCTTTCTTT
TRBJ2-3 | 16 | TRBV3-1 | many | TRBD2 | CASSQGLAGFTDTQYF | TGTGCCAGCAGCCAAGGACTAGCGGGGTTCACAGATACGCAGTATTTT
TRBJ2-1 | 16 | TRBV20-1 | many | TRBD2 | CSANYLAGGNYNEQFF | TGCAGTGCTAACTATCTAGCGGGGGGTAACTACAATGAGCAGTTCTTC
TRBJ1-2 | 15 | TRBV29-1 | many | TRBD1 | CSVDSHTGGAYGYTF | TGCAGCGTTGACTCACACACAGGGGGCGCGTATGGCTACACCTTC
TRBJ2-1 | 14 | TRBV29-1 | many | TRBD1 | CSGTDRGLINEQFF | TGCAGTGGAACCGACAGGGGGCTAATTAATGAGCAGTTCTTC
TRBJ2-1 | 14 | TRBV12-3/TRBV12-4 | many | - | CASSLSRIYNEQFF | TGTGCCAGCAGTTTATCCCGGATTTACAATGAGCAGTTCTTC
TRBJ1-1 | 16 | TRBV7-8 | - | - | CASSLGIRLEKTEAFF | TGTGCCAGCAGCTTGGGAATTCGGCTAGAGAAGACTGAAGCTTTCTTT
TRBJ2-2 | 14 | TRBV5-1 | many | - | CASSLQGDTGELFF | TGCGCCAGCAGCCTCCAGGGAGACACCGGGGAGCTGTTTTTT
TRBJ2-4 | 14 | TRBV6-2/TRBV6-3 | many | - | CASSYRGSQNIQYF | TGTGCCAGCAGTTACCGGGGGTCCCAAAACATTCAGTACTTC
TRBJ1-2 | 14 | TRBV7-8 | many | - | CASSLDNRGYGYTF | TGTGCCAGCAGCCTAGACAACAGAGGCTATGGCTACACCTTC
TRBJ1-1 | 14 | TRBV28 | many | TRBD1 | CASRPYRGGAEAFF | TGTGCCAGCAGACCTTACAGGGGGGGGGCTGAAGCTTTCTTT
TRBJ1-1 | 17 | TRBV4-2 | many | - | CASSQDGFMEAPTEAFF | TGTGCCAGCAGCCAAGACGGGTTTATGGAGGCCCCCACTGAAGCTTTCTTT
TRBJ2-7 | 13 | TRBV20-1 | many | - | CSARAAGFYEQYF | TGCAGTGCTAGAGCCGCGGGTTTCTACGAGCAGTACTTC
TRBJ2-5 | 15 | TRBV2 | many | - | CASSALGVVRETQYF | TGTGCCAGCAGTGCACTAGGGGTGGTTCGAGAGACCCAGTACTTC
TRBJ2-5 | 14 | TRBV5-1 | few | - | CASSLRATQETQYF | TGCGCCAGCAGCTTGAGGGCTACACAAGAGACCCAGTACTTC
TRBJ2-7 | 13 | TRBV20-1 | many | - | CSASGGPYYEQYF | TGCAGTGCTAGCGGGGGCCCTTACTACGAGCAGTACTTC
TRBJ2-7 | 12 | TRBV18 | many | - | CASSSGLDEQYF | TGTGCCAGCTCGTCGGGACTCGATGAGCAGTACTTC
TRBJ2-1 | 15 | TRBV7-2 | many | - | CASSLFRTSYAEQFF | TGTGCCAGCAGCTTATTCCGGACTTCCTATGCTGAGCAGTTCTTC
TRBJ2-7 | 16 | TRBV4-2 | many | - | CASSWDAGTPPSEQYF | TGTGCCAGCAGCTGGGACGCCGGGACACCACCGAGCGAGCAGTACTTC
TRBJ2-3 | 14 | TRBV13 | once | - | CASSSRGTGDTQYF | TGTGCCAGCAGCTCCCGGGGGACGGGAGATACGCAGTATTTT
TRBJ1-6 | 16 | TRBV30 | many | TRBD1 | CAWSTTGSSYNSPLHF | TGTGCCTGGAGTACGACAGGGAGCTCCTATAATTCACCCCTCCACTTT
TRBJ1-3 | 13 | TRBV30 | many | - | CAWSAGVGNTIYF | TGTGCCTGGAGTGCGGGAGTCGGAAACACCATATATTTT
TRBJ2-7 | 16 | TRBV15 | - | TRBD2 | CATSRADLAEVYEQYF | TGTGCCACCAGCAGAGCCGATCTAGCGGAGGTCTACGAGCAGTACTTC
TRBJ2-3 | 14 | TRBV7-2 | many | TRBD2 | CASSPLAGADTQYF | TGTGCCAGCAGCCCACTAGCGGGGGCTGATACGCAGTATTTT
TRBJ2-1 | 14 | TRBV7-6 | few | - | CASSLAPPYNEQFF | TGTGCCAGCAGCTTGGCGCCCCCTTACAATGAGCAGTTCTTC
TRBJ1-1 | 13 | TRBV3-1 | - | - | CASSQETSGEAFF | TGTGCCAGCAGCCAAGAGACGTCGGGTGAAGCTTTCTTT
TRBJ1-3 | 13 | TRBV20-1 | many | - | CSASPTNGNTIYF | TGCAGTGCTAGCCCGACTAACGGAAACACCATATATTTT
TRBJ2-3 | 13 | TRBV24-1 | many | TRBD2 | CATQRGSRDTQYF | TGTGCCACCCAGCGGGGGTCCCGCGATACGCAGTATTTT
TRBJ1-1 | 14 | TRBV5-1 | many | TRBD1 | CASSLGGRNTEAFF | TGCGCCAGCAGCTTAGGGGGCAGGAACACTGAAGCTTTCTTT
TRBJ2-2 | 17 | TRBV4-1 | many | - | CASSLPGRTDDTGELFF | TGCGCCAGCAGCCTCCCCGGTAGGACAGATGACACCGGGGAGCTGTTTTTT
TRBJ1-6 | 14 | TRBV7-2 | - | - | CASSLITGNSPLHF | TGTGCCAGCAGCTTAATCACGGGCAATTCACCCCTCCACTTT